Below, 10 T cell receptor beta chains from the same sample are listed, as sequenced in a study of glioma-infiltrating T cells after dendritic cell vaccination. The protocol was immunoSEQ multiplex PCR, while the TCRdb copy is restricted to in-frame clones and leaves out a portion. The sample lists approximately 90,000 clones, about 83% seen once, with 2.5% to 3% in the top ten. The source was blood, collected before dendritic cell vaccination. Receptors originate from a human donor with glioblastoma.

The rearrangement uses TRBV10-1 and TRBJ1-6, with D perhaps TRBD1 (6 bases). V was cut by 6 bases and J by 13 bases, with 10 bases left in between. CDR1 is WNHNN, CDR2 SYGVQD, per germline (reference sequence). The CDR3 has 11 residues. CDR3: CASRDRRPLHF. In DNA form, the CDR3 reads TGCGCCAGCAGGGACAGAAGGCCCCTCCACTTT.

This chain connects TRBV18 to TRBJ2-7, with 7 bases lining up with TRBD1. CDR1 and CDR2 from the germline V gene are KGHSH and LQKENI. The CDR3 is made up of 14 amino acids. V dropped 3 bases and J dropped 2; count of bases not matched to a gene: 4. The CDR3 is CASSPGTVTYEQYF. The CDR3 region has the DNA TGTGCCAGCTCACCCGGGACAGTAACCTACGAGCAGTACTTC.

The chain is built from TRBV4-3 and TRBJ2-1, with D possibly being TRBD1 (5 bases). Germline V gene lookup returns CDR1 LGHNA and CDR2 YSLEER. V was cut by 5 bases and J by 4 bases, with 15 bases left in between. The CDR3 runs 15 residues. The CDR3 sequence is CASSSDSWVYNEQFF. DNA for the CDR3: TGCGCCAGCAGCTCTGACAGTTGGGTTTACAATGAGCAGTTCTTC.

The count of this clone is one. This sequence joins TRBV7-9 and TRBJ1-2, with 7 bases fitting TRBD1. The trim removed 3 bases at V and 0 bases at J, leaving 4 bases unmatched. Germline loops: CDR1 SEHNR, CDR2 FQNEAQ (reference sequence). The CDR3 runs 15 residues. CDR3 in amino acids: CASSFTGVANYGYTF. In nucleotides, the CDR3 is TGTGCCAGCAGCTTTACAGGGGTAGCTAACTATGGCTACACCTTC.

Only one count was recorded for this clone. The rearrangement joins TRBV7-9 to TRBJ1-2; 8 nucleotides line up with TRBD1. V was clipped by 4 bases and J by 4 bases; unmatched bases: 8. Germline lookup yields CDR1 SEHNR and CDR2 FQNEAQ (reference sequence). The CDR3 totals 15 residues. The CDR3 coding sequence is TGTGCCAGCAGCTGGAGGACAGGGAGCAGCTATGGCTACACCTTC. Protein product: CASSWRTGSSYGYTF.

This clone was observed a single time. This chain links TRBV4-1 with TRBJ2-1, with TRBD2 matching over 10 bases. V lost 3 bases, J lost 6 bases, and 8 bases stayed unmatched. In germline, CDR1 is MGHRA, CDR2 YSYEKL. This CDR3 comprises 16 residues. The CDR3 reads CASSQVSGRAFNEQFF. CDR3 coding DNA: TGCGCCAGCAGCCAGGTGAGCGGGAGGGCCTTCAATGAGCAGTTCTTC.

V usage is TRBV29-1 and J usage is TRBJ2-3, with D perhaps matching TRBD2 (6 bases). Germline V gene lookup returns CDR1 SQVTM and CDR2 ANQGSEA. V gave up 1 base and J gave up 0 bases, with 11 bases separating them. The CDR3 extends over 15 amino acids. The CDR3 reads CSVEGGVGSTDTQYF. CDR3 nucleotide sequence: TGCAGCGTTGAAGGGGGGGTGGGTAGCACAGATACGCAGTATTTT.

For this clone: At the DNA level, this CDR3 is encoded by other sequences in the same sample as well. The chain employs TRBV4-1 and TRBJ2-7; D ambiguous. The germline V gene has CDR1 MGHRA and CDR2 YSYEKL. The CDR3 contains 15 residues. The V gene lost 0 bases and the J gene lost 1 base, with 10 bases spanning the gap. DNA for the CDR3: TGCGCCAGCAGCCAAGATAATGAGTTATCCTACGAGCAGTACTTC. Translating gives CASSQDNELSYEQYF.

This clone was counted between two and nine times. J is TRBJ2-4 and V is TRBV5-6; D may be TRBD1 (6 bases). This CDR3 spans 13 amino acids. V shed 1 base and J shed 8 bases, with 10 bases lying between them. CDR1 SGHDT and CDR2 YYEEEE come from the germline V gene. CDR3 bases: TGTGCCAGCAGCTTGACAGGGCCCGACATTCAGTACTTC. Translating gives CASSLTGPDIQYF.

The V and J genes are TRBV7-8 and TRBJ2-7; a possible D gene is TRBD1 (6 bases). Trimming removed 3 bases from V and 0 bases from J, with 9 bases in between. CDR3 length: 14 amino acids. Germline V gives CDR1 SGHVS, CDR2 FQNEAQ. In nucleotides, the CDR3 is TGTGCCAGCAGCTTGACAGGAAGCTCCTACGAGCAGTACTTC. Translation: CASSLTGSSYEQYF. Supplemented by reference TRBV7-8 and TRBJ2-7, the full variable domain reads GAGVSQSPRYKVAKRGQDVALRCDPISGHVSLFWYQQALGQGPEFLTYFQNEAQLDKSGLPSDRFFAERPEGSVSTLKIQRTQQEDSAVYLCASSLTGSSYEQYFGPGTRLTVT.